This T cell receptor beta chain was retrieved from a study of fetal regulatory T cell absence and autoimmunity. Study results and caveats: Antigen-driven pancreatic autoimmunity before birth in IPEX was inferred from oligoclonal enrichment.

With respect to this clone: Antigen: not known.

Libraries were prepared by immunoSEQ multiplex PCR; TCRdb keeps only in-frame clonotypes and omits some of them. The sample consists of about 50,000 clones, roughly four fifths of them appearing once. CDR1 is MNHEY and CDR2 is SVGAGI in the germline V gene. The CDR3 is made up of 11 amino acids. The V end was cut by 4 bases, the J end by 7 bases, with 7 bases between. The TCR originated in a newborn boy with IPEX syndrome. V and J are TRBV6-5 and TRBJ1-1; D is unresolved. Material: cord blood. The CDR3 reads CASSSPDEAFF. In nucleotides, the CDR3 is TGTGCCAGCAGTTCCCCGGATGAAGCTTTCTTT.